This T cell receptor beta chain was sequenced in a study of T cell responses to AZD1222 COVID-19 vaccine. Overall study results and limits: No repertoire was sampled before or during the peak T cell response, only after it. There were mostly white British donors and more females than males, and clonal diversity was possibly underestimated.

Sequencing was performed with immunoSEQ multiplex PCR; in TCRdb, only in-frame clones are kept and a portion is missing. The table has roughly 60,000 clones, roughly 89% seen once. This CDR3 is built from 11 residues. Germline values: CDR1 LGHDT, CDR2 YNNKEL (reference sequence). V lost 3 bases and J 3 bases, leaving 2 bases between the germline ends. Worth noting for this clone: Its specificity is unknown.

The sequence derives from an adult in good health. This chain uses TRBV3-1 (or the pseudogene TRBV3-2) with TRBJ1-2; no reliable D call. The sample here was peripheral blood, taken on day 0 of AZD1222 vaccination. CDR3 in amino acids: CASSQYYGYTF. DNA of the CDR3: TGTGCCAGCAGCCAGTACTATGGCTACACCTTC.